Following are 24 T cell receptor beta chains from one sample sequenced in a study of spatial heterogeneity in lung cancer. TCRdb re-called the 5' RACE reads with MiXCR, one entry per CDR3 protein. The table has 45,000 to 65,000 distinct CDR3 sequences, less than 9.5% seen once. Specified time point: blood at routine non-recurrence follow-up after resection. Whole RNA obtained from tumor, nontumor lung or frozen PBMC underwent sequencing without sorting. This material consisted of PBMCs, taken at follow-up. These receptors came from a female donor with early-stage non-small cell lung cancer.

The chain recombines TRBV5-1 with TRBJ2-7; TRBD1 matches at 9 bases. CDR3 length: 15 residues. Germline CDR1 and CDR2: SGHRS and YFSETQ. The junction had 8 bases not matched to a gene; V was cut back by 5 bases and J by 2 bases. CDR3 coding DNA: TGCGCCAGCAGTCCGACAGGGGGGATCCCCTACGAGCAGTACTTC. The encoded protein is CASSPTGGIPYEQYF.

The chain carries TRBV20-1 and TRBJ2-1; D might be TRBD2 (7 bases). Germline CDR1 is DFQATT and CDR2 is SNEGSKA (reference sequence). The CDR3 runs 16 residues. The germline V and J ends were trimmed by 3 bases and 4 bases, with 19 bases remaining between them. This chain's CDR3 is CSASGGPPHPYNEQFF. The CDR3 DNA sequence: TGCAGTGCTAGCGGGGGGCCCCCCCACCCGTACAATGAGCAGTTCTTC.

This clonotype turned up a few times. The chain couples TRBV5-5 to TRBJ2-5; perhaps TRBD1 as D (6 bases). Trimming took off 5 bases at V and 0 bases at J, with 11 bases between the two ends. The CDR3 sequence is 14 residues long. Looked up from germline, CDR1 is SGHKS and CDR2 is YYEKEE (reference sequence). The CDR3, as DNA: TGTGCCAGCAGACCGGGACACAACCAAGAGACCCAGTACTTC. It is translated as CASRPGHNQETQYF.

This chain joins TRBV19 and TRBJ2-3; D not certain. Germline V CDR1 and CDR2: LNHDA, SQIVND (reference sequence). CDR3 length: 16 residues. V lost 5 bases to trimming and J lost 0 bases, with 15 bases between them. The CDR3 DNA follows: TGTGCCAGTAGTCCGTCACCCCCTTCTAGCACAGATACGCAGTATTTT. Encoded protein: CASSPSPPSSTDTQYF.

In this sample, this clonotype turned up many times. The chain employs TRBV5-5 and TRBJ1-6; TRBD1 matches 9 bases. The CDR3 totals 15 residues. Germline CDR1 SGHKS, CDR2 YYEKEE (reference sequence). The junction had 7 bases not matched to a gene; V was cut back by 4 bases and J by 8 bases. CDR3 coding DNA: TGTGCCAGCAGCACACAGGGGGCGCGAGATTCACCCCTCCACTTT. Its translation is CASSTQGARDSPLHF.

This clonotype occurred many times. J is TRBJ2-5 and V is TRBV12-3 or TRBV12-4; D is unclear. Trimming took off 2 bases at V and 5 bases at J, with 3 bases between the two ends. CDR3 size: 11 residues. CDR3 protein: CASSLTETQYF. The CDR3 region has the DNA TGTGCCAGCAGTTTAACTGAGACCCAGTACTTC.

This rearrangement joins TRBV20-1 to TRBJ1-1; the match to TRBD1 covers 9 bases. CDR3 length equals 14 residues. The V gene end was trimmed by 6 bases and the J gene end by 4 bases; junction bases not matched to a gene: 9. The germline gives CDR1 DFQATT, CDR2 SNEGSKA (reference sequence). CDR3 coding DNA: TGCAGTGCGAGACAGGGGGGAGGTGGCACTGAAGCTTTCTTT. This codes for CSARQGGGGTEAFF.

The chain combines TRBV28 with TRBJ2-7; D is unresolved. The germline gives CDR1 MDHEN, CDR2 SYDVKM. The germline V and J ends were trimmed by 3 bases and 2 bases, with 17 bases remaining between them. The CDR3 is 16 residues long. CDR3 coding DNA: TGTGCCAGCAGTTTTAGTCTGGCCTTCTTAACCTACGAGCAGTACTTC. The encoded protein is CASSFSLAFLTYEQYF.

The chain links TRBV3-1 to TRBJ2-1; D is undetermined. V lost 1 base and J lost 0, with 10 bases in between. This CDR3 comprises 16 residues. Germline values: CDR1 LGHDT, CDR2 YNNKEL (reference sequence). CDR3 in amino acids: CASSQVPGTSYNEQFF. The CDR3, as DNA: TGTGCCAGCAGCCAAGTACCGGGTACCTCCTACAATGAGCAGTTCTTC.

V is TRBV7-2 and J is TRBJ2-5, with 7 bases identical to TRBD1. This CDR3 spans 14 amino acids. Germline loops: CDR1 SGHTA, CDR2 FQGNSA. V shed 5 bases and J 2 bases; nucleotides not matched to a gene: 5. CDR3 residues: CASSHKGAQETQYF. As DNA, the CDR3 is TGTGCCAGCAGCCATAAGGGGGCTCAAGAGACCCAGTACTTC.

This clonotype occurred a few times. The J gene is TRBJ2-3, the V gene TRBV10-3; 12 bases match TRBD2. The ends lost 2 bases at V and 8 bases at J; junction bases unmatched: 11. Per germline, CDR1 ENHRY and CDR2 SYGVKD. The CDR3 contains 17 residues. In DNA, the CDR3 is TGTGCCATCAGTGAGGGACTAGCGGGGCCGCGAATGGGTACGCAGTATTTT. This translates into CAISEGLAGPRMGTQYF.

V and J are TRBV20-1 and TRBJ2-7; TRBD1 matches 9 bases. V was clipped by 3 bases and J by 2 bases; unmatched bases: 8. Germline V gene sequence: CDR1 DFQATT, CDR2 SNEGSKA (reference sequence). The CDR3 sequence is 15 residues long. The CDR3 protein is CSASKGGQGAYEQYF. Written as DNA, the CDR3 is TGCAGTGCTAGCAAAGGGGGACAGGGTGCCTACGAGCAGTACTTC.

This clonotype showed up many times. The chain carries TRBV10-3 and TRBJ2-1; TRBD2 might be the D (5 bases). The CDR3 sequence is 14 residues long. The germline CDR1 and CDR2 sequences are ENHRY and SYGVKD. Between the trimmed V and J ends, which lost 6 bases and 4 bases, there was a span of 13 bases. The CDR3 protein is CAISPEDVYNEQFF. Written as DNA, the CDR3 is TGTGCCATCAGCCCGGAGGACGTTTACAATGAGCAGTTCTTC.

This clonotype was recorded many times. This chain uses TRBV7-2 with TRBJ2-1, with TRBD1 matching 7 bases. This CDR3 region has 14 residues. The germline V gene has CDR1 SGHTA and CDR2 FQGNSA. V lost 1 base and J lost 7; bases outside the gene matches: 4. The CDR3 loop is CASSLETGRNEQFF. The CDR3 DNA reads as TGTGCCAGCAGCTTAGAGACAGGGCGAAATGAGCAGTTCTTC. The full variable domain, with the rest looked up from reference TRBV7-2 and TRBJ2-1, is GAGVSQSPSNKVTEKGKDVELRCDPISGHTALYWYRQSLGQGLEFLIYFQGNSAPDKSGLPSDRFSAERTGGSVSTLTIQRTQQEDSAVYLCASSLETGRNEQFFGPGTRLTVL.

This clonotype was recorded many times. The chain links TRBV20-1 to TRBJ2-2, with TRBD2 matching 9 bases. Trimming cost V 5 bases and J 6 bases; bases outside gene matches: 7. Germline-derived CDR1 and CDR2 are DFQATT and SNEGSKA (reference sequence). The CDR3 is made up of 14 amino acids. DNA for the CDR3: TGCAGTGCTGAAGGGGGGACTAGCCCCGGGGAGCTGTTTTTT. This gives the protein CSAEGGTSPGELFF.

This chain links TRBV27 with TRBJ2-3, with TRBD2 matching over 15 bases. The CDR3 sequence is 16 residues long. V was pared by 6 bases and J by 7 bases, with 8 bases of the junction left unmatched. Germline values: CDR1 MNHEY, CDR2 SMNVEV (reference sequence). CDR3 loop: CASRAGLAGGPNTQYF. CDR3 sequence (DNA): TGTGCCAGCAGGGCAGGACTAGCGGGGGGGCCAAATACGCAGTATTTT.

This clonotype has more than one count but fewer than ten. The chain is built from TRBV20-1 and TRBJ1-5, with 7 bases fitting TRBD1. The CDR3 extends over 12 amino acids. V trimming: 4 bases; J trimming: 7 bases; junction bases outside the gene matches: 4. CDR1 DFQATT and CDR2 SNEGSKA come from the germline V gene (reference sequence). The CDR3 nucleotides are TGCAGTGCTAATAGGGGGCGACAGCCCCAGCATTTT. Amino acid sequence: CSANRGRQPQHF.

This clonotype was counted many times. This sequence joins TRBV19 and TRBJ1-5; 7 bases fit TRBD1. The CDR3 length is 15 residues. The germline V gene has CDR1 LNHDA and CDR2 SQIVND (reference sequence). V was clipped by 3 bases and J by 7 bases; unmatched bases: 9. The CDR3 reads CASSIRTGLSQPQHF. CDR3 DNA: TGTGCCAGTAGTATCCGGACAGGTCTAAGCCAGCCCCAGCATTTT.

This clonotype was counted ten times or more. The chain uses TRBV19 and TRBJ1-5; 7 bases align to TRBD1. Germline loops: CDR1 LNHDA, CDR2 SQIVND (reference sequence). V was pared by 4 bases and J by 6 bases, with 9 bases of the junction left unmatched. CDR3 size: 15 residues. The chain's CDR3 is CASSRTGEEVQPQHF. As DNA, the CDR3 is TGTGCCAGTAGTAGGACAGGTGAGGAGGTTCAGCCCCAGCATTTT.

This clonotype appeared many times. The rearrangement links TRBV12-3 or TRBV12-4 to TRBJ2-5; maybe TRBD2 (6 bases). The V end lost 7 bases, the J end lost 2 bases, and 29 bases lay between the germline ends. The CDR3 has 19 amino acids. CDR3: CASTLVYSGRPENQETQYF. DNA for the CDR3: TGTGCCAGCACCCTGGTGTATAGCGGTCGACCCGAAAATCAAGAGACCCAGTACTTC.

This clonotype was detected many times. The chain couples TRBV7-2 to TRBJ2-5; 8 bases fit TRBD1. This CDR3 contains 14 residues. Germline V gene sequence: CDR1 SGHTA, CDR2 FQGNSA. Germline trimming cut 5 bases from V and 5 bases from J; bases unmatched to any gene: 7. Here the CDR3 reads CASSPNRGKETQYF. DNA of the CDR3: TGTGCCAGCAGCCCAAACAGGGGGAAGGAGACCCAGTACTTC.

This clonotype was counted ten times or more. This rearrangement joins TRBV19 to TRBJ2-6; no clear D. Trimming took 7 bases from V and 0 from J, leaving 13 bases between them. This CDR3 has 16 residues. Germline assignment: CDR1 LNHDA and CDR2 SQIVND (reference sequence). CDR3 in amino acids: CASNEQTASGANVLTF. The CDR3 coding sequence is TGTGCCAGTAACGAACAGACCGCCTCTGGGGCCAACGTCCTGACTTTC.

This clonotype occurred many times. J is TRBJ1-2 and V is TRBV29-1; 7 bases align to TRBD1. Germline loops: CDR1 SQVTM, CDR2 ANQGSEA. The CDR3 spans 14 residues. V shed 5 bases, J shed 5 bases, and the junction held 11 bases outside the gene matches. The CDR3 loop is CSVRGQSDRYGYTF. The CDR3 region has the DNA TGCAGCGTTAGGGGACAGTCGGACAGATATGGCTACACCTTC.

This clonotype was detected a few times. The rearrangement joins TRBV7-2 to TRBJ2-7, with 9 bases matching TRBD1. The germline CDR1 and CDR2 sequences are SGHTA and FQGNSA. J lost 1 base, V lost 0 bases, and 1 base had no gene match. The CDR3 is 15 residues long. The CDR3 loop reads CASSLAGQGSYEQYF. CDR3 coding DNA: TGTGCCAGCAGCTTAGCGGGACAGGGTTCCTACGAGCAGTACTTC. Combining the CDR3 with reference TRBV7-2 and TRBJ2-7 gives the whole variable domain GAGVSQSPSNKVTEKGKDVELRCDPISGHTALYWYRQSLGQGLEFLIYFQGNSAPDKSGLPSDRFSAERTGGSVSTLTIQRTQQEDSAVYLCASSLAGQGSYEQYFGPGTRLTVT.